This TCR beta chain was observed in a study of shared clonotypes between healthy human individuals. Study findings and constraints: In having few donors, the study represented limited genetic and exposure-history diversity.

About this clone itself: What it binds is not known.

From CD4+ cells came CD45RA+ naive and CD45RA-negative memory subsets. Replicate PCRs run on sorted subsets employed approximately 0.2 ug DNA, tens of thousands of T cell genomes. Generated by immunoSEQ multiplex PCR, the TCRdb table keeps only in-frame clones and is missing some. The table shows about 2.4 million clones, with more than 90% occurring only once. The V gene's germline CDR1 is MNHEY and CDR2 SVGAGI. V lost 2 bases, J lost 6 bases, and 0 bases stayed unmatched. The CDR3 has 13 amino acids. The V gene is TRBV6-5, the J gene TRBJ1-2; 10 nucleotides line up with TRBD1. The sequencing sample was made of naive CD4+ T cells sorted from blood. The subset was: CD45RA+ positively selected. The origin of this receptor is a man between 18 and 35 years old in good health. CDR3 sequence (DNA): TGTGCCAGCAGTTACGGACAGGGGGATGGCTACACCTTC. Translation gives CASSYGQGDGYTF.